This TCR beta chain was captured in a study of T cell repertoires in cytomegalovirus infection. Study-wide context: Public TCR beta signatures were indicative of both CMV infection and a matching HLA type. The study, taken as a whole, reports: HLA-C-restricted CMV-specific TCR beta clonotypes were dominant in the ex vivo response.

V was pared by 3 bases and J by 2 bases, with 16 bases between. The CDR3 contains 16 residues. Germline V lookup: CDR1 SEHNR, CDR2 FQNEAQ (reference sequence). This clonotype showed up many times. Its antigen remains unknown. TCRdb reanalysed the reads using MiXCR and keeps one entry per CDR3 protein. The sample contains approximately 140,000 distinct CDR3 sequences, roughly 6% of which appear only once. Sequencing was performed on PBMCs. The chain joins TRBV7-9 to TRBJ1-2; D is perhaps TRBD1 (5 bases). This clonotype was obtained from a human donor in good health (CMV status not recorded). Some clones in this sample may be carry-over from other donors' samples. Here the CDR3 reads CASSFSAGRDNYGYTF. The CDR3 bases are TGTGCCAGCAGCTTTTCAGCGGGACGGGACAACTATGGCTACACCTTC.